Following are 8 T cell receptor beta chains from one sample sequenced in a study of graft-versus-host responses after intestinal transplantation. No antigen has been identified for these receptors. Repertoires were generated with immunoSEQ multiplex PCR, while TCRdb's copy carries only in-frame clones and drops some. The table shows 75,000 to 100,000 clones, with roughly 87% occurring only once. The specimen comprised unstimulated CD8+ T cells sorted from spleen or lymph node cells, sampled before intestinal transplant. All receptors come from a human donor who received an intestinal transplant.

The rearrangement links TRBV28 to TRBJ2-5, with D unresolved. The V gene's germline CDR1 is MDHEN and CDR2 SYDVKM. V lost 7 bases to trimming and J lost 4 bases, with 19 bases between them. The CDR3 sequence is 15 residues long. CDR3 nucleotide sequence: TGTGCCAGCAAGCGCGACATCCCCCGACTAGAGACCCAGTACTTC. Translation: CASKRDIPRLETQYF.

This sequence joins TRBV5-8 and TRBJ2-7, with D perhaps given as TRBD1 or TRBD2 (5 bases each). V lost 4 bases to trimming and J lost 7 bases, with 15 bases between them. CDR1 and CDR2 from the germline V gene are SGHTS and YDEGEE. The CDR3 loop spans 13 amino acids. In DNA form, the CDR3 reads TGTGCCAGCAGCCGGGACCCAGTGAGGGAGCAGTACTTC. It encodes CASSRDPVREQYF.

V and J are TRBV7-9 and TRBJ2-2; D is ambiguous. Trimming stripped 2 bases from V and 2 bases from J, with 6 bases between. There are 14 residues in the CDR3. The germline CDR1 and CDR2 sequences are SEHNR and FQNEAQ (reference sequence). The CDR3 sequence: CASSLSPNTGELFF. The DNA for the CDR3 is TGTGCCAGCAGCTTATCTCCAAACACCGGGGAGCTGTTTTTT. The variable domain in full, with the rest retrieved from reference TRBV7-9 and TRBJ2-2, is DTGVSQNPRHKITKRGQNVTFRCDPISEHNRLYWYRQTLGQGPEFLTYFQNEAQLEKSRLLSDRFSAERPKGSFSTLEIQRTEQGDSAMYLCASSLSPNTGELFFGEGSRLTVL.

This chain connects TRBV6-5 to TRBJ2-4; tentative D call: TRBD1 (6 bases). The V end lost 10 bases, the J end lost 6 bases, and 19 bases lay between the germline ends. Germline lookup yields CDR1 MNHEY and CDR2 SVGAGI. CDR3 length equals 14 residues. CDR3 DNA: TGTGCCACCGGGACATCGGCGGCAGGAAACATTCAGTACTTC. Encoded protein: CATGTSAAGNIQYF.

CDR3 sequence (DNA): TGTGCCAGCAGCGGCCGGGACAGACGGTCTAACTATGGCTACACCTTC. This gives the protein CASSGRDRRSNYGYTF. The chain recombines TRBV9 with TRBJ1-2; 7 bases match TRBD1. The CDR3 totals 16 residues. CDR1 SGDLS and CDR2 YYNGEE come from the germline V gene. Germline trimming cut 3 bases from V and 0 bases from J; bases unmatched to any gene: 8.

The V gene is TRBV14, the J gene TRBJ1-2; no clear D gene. CDR3 length: 13 amino acids. V was clipped by 0 bases and J by 2 bases, with 4 bases between them. Germline CDR1 is SGHDN and CDR2 is FVKESK. The CDR3 is CASSQDGNYGYTF. CDR3 in DNA: TGTGCCAGCAGCCAAGACGGGAACTATGGCTACACCTTC.

The chain is built from TRBV10-3 and TRBJ2-1; 8 bases align to TRBD1. The length of the CDR3 is 12 residues. J lost 8 bases, V lost 6 bases, and 3 bases had no gene match. Per the germline V gene, CDR1 is ENHRY and CDR2 is SYGVKD. CDR3 in amino acids: CAIRQTGDEQFF. CDR3 nucleotide sequence: TGTGCCATCAGGCAGACAGGGGATGAGCAGTTCTTC.

The chain uses TRBV4-1 and TRBJ2-3; D may match TRBD1 or TRBD2 (6 bases each). Looked up from germline, CDR1 is MGHRA and CDR2 is YSYEKL. The germline V and J ends were trimmed by 2 bases and 2 bases, with 20 bases remaining between them. This CDR3 spans 18 amino acids. Here the CDR3 DNA reads TGCGCCAGCAGCCAACAACAGACTGCGGGACAATACACAGATACGCAGTATTTT. Its translation is CASSQQQTAGQYTDTQYF.